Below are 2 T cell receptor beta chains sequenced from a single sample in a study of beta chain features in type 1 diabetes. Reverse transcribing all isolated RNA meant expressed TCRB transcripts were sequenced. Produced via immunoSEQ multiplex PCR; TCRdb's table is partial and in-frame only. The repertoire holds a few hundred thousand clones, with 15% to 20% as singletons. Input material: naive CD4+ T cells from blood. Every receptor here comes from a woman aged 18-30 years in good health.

CDR3 in DNA: TGTGCCACCCCCCCGCAGGGCACAGATACGCAGTATTTT. It translates to CATPPQGTDTQYF. V usage is TRBV14 and J usage is TRBJ2-3; no reliable D call. Germline V gene sequence: CDR1 SGHDN, CDR2 FVKESK. With 10 bases removed from V and 1 base from J, the gap between germline ends came to 12 bases. CDR3 length equals 13 residues.

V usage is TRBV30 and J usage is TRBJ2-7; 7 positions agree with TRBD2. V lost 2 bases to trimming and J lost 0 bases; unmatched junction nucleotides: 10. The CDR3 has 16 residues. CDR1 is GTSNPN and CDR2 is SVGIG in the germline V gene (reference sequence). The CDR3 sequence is CAWSSTGGPSSYEQYF. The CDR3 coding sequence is TGTGCCTGGAGTTCTACGGGGGGACCCAGCTCCTACGAGCAGTACTTC.